This TCR beta chain was sequenced for a study of T cell changes during pregnancy in multiple sclerosis. The table came from immunoSEQ multiplex PCR; TCRdb's copy has only in-frame clones and leaves some out. The sample holds over 90,000 clones, roughly 92% seen once. Germline loops: CDR1 MDHEN, CDR2 SYDVKM. V lost 5 bases, J lost 5 bases, and 18 bases lay in between. The CDR3 has 15 amino acids. This clone was detected once. The sequencing used peripheral blood, collected after pregnancy. The chain couples TRBV28 to TRBJ1-2; the D gene is possibly TRBD1 (6 bases). The clonotype originates from a female donor with multiple sclerosis, enrolled in a pregnancy study. The CDR3 DNA follows: TGTGCCAGCAGTATCTACTACGGGACACTGTATGGCTACACCTTC. Protein: CASSIYYGTLYGYTF.